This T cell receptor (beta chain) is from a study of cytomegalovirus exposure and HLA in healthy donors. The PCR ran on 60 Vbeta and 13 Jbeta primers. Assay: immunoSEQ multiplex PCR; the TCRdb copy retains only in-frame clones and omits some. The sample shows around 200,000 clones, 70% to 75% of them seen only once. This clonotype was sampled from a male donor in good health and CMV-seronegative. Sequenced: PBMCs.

The CDR3 loop is CASSLSNRGGVPDTQYF. CDR3 in DNA: TGTGCCAGCAGTTTATCGAACAGGGGGGGCGTCCCAGATACGCAGTATTTT. J is TRBJ2-3 and V is TRBV27; D possibly corresponds to TRBD1 (8 bases). The CDR3 is 17 residues long. Germline V gene data show CDR1 as MNHEY and CDR2 as SMNVEV (reference sequence). V was trimmed by 0 bases and J by 4 bases, leaving 17 bases between them.